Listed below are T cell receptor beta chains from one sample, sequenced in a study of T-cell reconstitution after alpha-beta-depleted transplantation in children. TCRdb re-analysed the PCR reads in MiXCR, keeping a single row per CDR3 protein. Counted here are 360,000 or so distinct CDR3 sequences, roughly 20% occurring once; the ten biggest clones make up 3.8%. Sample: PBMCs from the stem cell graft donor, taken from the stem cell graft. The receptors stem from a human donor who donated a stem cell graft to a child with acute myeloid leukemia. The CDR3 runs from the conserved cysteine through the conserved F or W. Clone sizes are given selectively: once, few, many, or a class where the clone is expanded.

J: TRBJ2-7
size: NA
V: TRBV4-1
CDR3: CASSQELSWQAYEQYF

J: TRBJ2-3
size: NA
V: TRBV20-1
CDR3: CSAGGPGTDTQYF

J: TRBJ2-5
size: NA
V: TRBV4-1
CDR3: CASSRGQTNFQETQYF

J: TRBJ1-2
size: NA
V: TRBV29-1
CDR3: CSVASTGANWGYTF

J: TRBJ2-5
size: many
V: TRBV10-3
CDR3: CAISGFRLAGEETQYF

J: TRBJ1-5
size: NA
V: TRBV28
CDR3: CASSWGTQPQHF

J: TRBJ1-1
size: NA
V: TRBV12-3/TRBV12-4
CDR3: CASTLRRGAYTEAFF

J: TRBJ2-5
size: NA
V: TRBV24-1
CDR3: CATSDSMGLAEIQETQYF

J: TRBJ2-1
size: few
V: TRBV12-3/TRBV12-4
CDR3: CASRPKAGTNNNEQFF

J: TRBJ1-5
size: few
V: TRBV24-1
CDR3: CATSGTGGGIQPQHF

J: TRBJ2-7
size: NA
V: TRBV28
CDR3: CASSHRGRYEQYF

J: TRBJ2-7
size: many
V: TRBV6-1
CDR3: CASSTPRAGSHEQYF

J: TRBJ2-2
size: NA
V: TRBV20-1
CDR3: CSARDFGRGHNTGELFF

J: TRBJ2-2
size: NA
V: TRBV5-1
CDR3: CASTLRGLDGELFF

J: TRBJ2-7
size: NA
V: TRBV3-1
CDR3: CASSQPPSGRANEQYF

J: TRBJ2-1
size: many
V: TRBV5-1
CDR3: CASSPRQGVVPEQFF

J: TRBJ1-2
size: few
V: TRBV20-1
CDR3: CSASLRVDYGYTF

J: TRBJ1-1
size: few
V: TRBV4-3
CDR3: CASSQDRKQGGADTEAFF

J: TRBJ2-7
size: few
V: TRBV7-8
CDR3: CASSWGLAGGGYEQYF

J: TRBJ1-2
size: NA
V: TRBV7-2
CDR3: CASSVAGYGYTF

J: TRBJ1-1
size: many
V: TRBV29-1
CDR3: CSVGTGEGEAFF

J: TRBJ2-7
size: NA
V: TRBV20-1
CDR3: CSATHRRGEAYEQYF

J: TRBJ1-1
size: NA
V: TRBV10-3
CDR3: CAIRHEFEAFF

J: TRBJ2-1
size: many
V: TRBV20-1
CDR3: CSASPNEQFF

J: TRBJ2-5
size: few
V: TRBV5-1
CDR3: CASSLRAPETQYF

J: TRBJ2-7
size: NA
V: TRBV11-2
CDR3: CASTLDLATKQYF

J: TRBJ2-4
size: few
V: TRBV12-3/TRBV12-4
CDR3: CASSTGTAKLRYF

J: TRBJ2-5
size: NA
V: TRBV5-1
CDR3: CASSSHLTPPGTQYF

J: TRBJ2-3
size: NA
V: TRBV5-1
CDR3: CASSPGLGNTDTQYF

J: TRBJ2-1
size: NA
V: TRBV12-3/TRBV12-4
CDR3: CASSPLPVFSYNEQFF

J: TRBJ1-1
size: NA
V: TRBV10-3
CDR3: CAIREGREAFF

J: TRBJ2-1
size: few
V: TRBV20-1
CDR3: CSARTYNEQFF

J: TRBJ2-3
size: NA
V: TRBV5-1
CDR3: CASSLPRGPRGRDTQYF

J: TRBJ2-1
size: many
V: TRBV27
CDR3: CASSKQGNEQFF

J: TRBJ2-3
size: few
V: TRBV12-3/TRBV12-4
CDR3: CASSTRGFRTDTQYF

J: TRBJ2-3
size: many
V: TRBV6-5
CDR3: CASSYQASYGTDTQYF

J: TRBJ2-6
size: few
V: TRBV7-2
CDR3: CASSLQPSGANVLTF

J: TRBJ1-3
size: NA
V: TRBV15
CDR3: CATSRRFVDTSGNTIYF

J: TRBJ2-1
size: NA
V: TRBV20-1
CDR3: CSAKPGTSLSYNEQFF

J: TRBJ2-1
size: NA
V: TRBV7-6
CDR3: CASSVGPGRYNEQFF

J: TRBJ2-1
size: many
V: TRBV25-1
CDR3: CASSEPGEHEQFF

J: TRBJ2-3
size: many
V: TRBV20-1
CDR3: CSATRLAGVGDTQYF

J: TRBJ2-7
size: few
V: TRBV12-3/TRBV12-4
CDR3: CASSLKPFYEQYF

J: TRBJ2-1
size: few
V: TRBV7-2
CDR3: CASSLKDVPLSEFF

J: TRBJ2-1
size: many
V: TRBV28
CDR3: CASSLGASEQFF

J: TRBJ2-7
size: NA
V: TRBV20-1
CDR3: CSATLKLTSGILLEQYF

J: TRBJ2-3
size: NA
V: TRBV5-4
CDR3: CASRFFPGLAGDFTDTQYF

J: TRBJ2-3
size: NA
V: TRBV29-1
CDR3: CSVPTGVTDTQYF

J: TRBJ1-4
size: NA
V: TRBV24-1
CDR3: CATSEAGPNEKLFF

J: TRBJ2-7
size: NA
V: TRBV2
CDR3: CASRVGQEKSYEQYF

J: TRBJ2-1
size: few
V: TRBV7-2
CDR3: CASSLVTGGPSEQFF

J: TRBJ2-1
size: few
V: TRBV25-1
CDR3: CASSERRSSYNEQFF

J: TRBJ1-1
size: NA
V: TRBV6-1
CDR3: CASNQKTGTEAFF

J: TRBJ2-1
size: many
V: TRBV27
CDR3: CASKSGSSYNEQFF

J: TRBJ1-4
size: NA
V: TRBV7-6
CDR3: CASSLTSPWTGGREKLFF

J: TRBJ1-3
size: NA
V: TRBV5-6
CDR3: CASSSYPKSSGNTIYF

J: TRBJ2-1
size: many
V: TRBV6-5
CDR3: CASSFDSYNEQFF

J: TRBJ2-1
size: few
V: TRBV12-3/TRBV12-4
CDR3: CASSPRASGTHNEQFF

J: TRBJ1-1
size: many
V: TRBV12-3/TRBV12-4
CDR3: CASRPGRYNTEAFF